This T cell receptor (beta chain) was sequenced during a study of shared clonotypes between healthy human individuals. Deep-level running was used for the assay. The table came from immunoSEQ multiplex PCR; TCRdb's copy has only in-frame clones and leaves some out. The repertoire holds 2 million to 2.5 million clones, nearly 97% seen once, with over 0.1% in the top ten. V trimming: 4 bases; J trimming: 3 bases; junction bases outside the gene matches: 7. Germline CDR1 SGHRS, CDR2 YFSETQ. The CDR3 has 15 residues. Into CD45RA+ naive and CD45RA-negative memory subsets, the CD4+ cells were split. The V and J genes are TRBV5-1 and TRBJ2-7; 10 bases line up with TRBD1. The sequenced material came from naive CD4+ T cells sorted from blood. Documented subset: CD45RA+ positively selected. This TCR was recovered from a man between 18 and 35 years old in good health. The CDR3: CASSELGTGVYEQYF. CDR3 nucleotides: TGCGCCAGCAGCGAGTTGGGGACAGGGGTCTACGAGCAGTACTTC.